This T cell receptor beta chain stems from a study of shared clonotypes between healthy human individuals. As for the study in general: Those who served as donors were two women and three men between the ages of 18 and 49. Three plates each covered CD4 naive and memory; CD8 naive two, CD8 memory one.

The germline V gene has CDR1 MNHEY and CDR2 SMNVEV (reference sequence). V shed 5 bases and J 8 bases; nucleotides not matched to a gene: 9. This CDR3 comprises 14 residues. Data came from immunoSEQ multiplex PCR; TCRdb stores just in-frame clones and leaves some out. The data contain about 2.1 million clones, 90% to 95% of them singletons. Naive CD8 cells were CD45RO-negative, positively selected for CCR7, excluding terminally differentiated effector memory CD45RA+ cells. The donor cohort consisted entirely of Caucasian adults residing in Nashville, Tennessee. The receptor's source is a young man in good health. Some clones in this sample may be carry-over from other donors' samples. The chain uses TRBV27 and TRBJ2-1, with 7 bases that match TRBD1. The specimen was naive CD8+ T cells from PBMCs. The chain's CDR3 is CASSDRVGVDEQFF. The DNA of the CDR3 is TGTGCCAGCAGTGACAGGGTAGGAGTGGATGAGCAGTTCTTC.